This TCR beta chain was identified in a study of blood T cell repertoires in COVID-19 (TCRdb year 2020). About the investigation overall: The collaborator samples originated in the United States, Italy and Spain and spanned the acute and convalescent phases of COVID-19. Where HLA class I and class II types were available, the types were taken from metadata supplied by the sample provider, not from assay-based typing. The prospective study material was composed of cDNA or gDNA derived from T cells, B-cell-depleted T cells, or PBMCs. Subjects who had been exposed to COVID-19, were actively infected with it, or had recovered from it provided the deeply sampled blood TCRbeta repertoires that made up the dataset. The repertoires were made available in a free public database intended to serve as a resource for research on the immune response to SARS-CoV-2. Nearly every sample came with metadata listing a de-identified subject ID, COVID-19 status, age in years and sex. Samples came from the ongoing ImmuneRACE study (first 160 participants) plus 1,254 subjects from 6 global collaborators.

TCRbeta CDR3 regions were amplified from genomic DNA by means of the immunoSEQ Assay, a bias-controlled multiplex PCR. The authors' analysis ran thus. Within the assay, amplification of reference gene primers was used to estimate how many nucleated cells each sample contained. To quantify the absolute abundance of each unique TCRbeta CDR3 rearrangement, sequence reads were collapsed and filtered. For each sample, productive Simpson clonality was calculated as the square root of Simpson's diversity index across productive rearrangements. TCRdb took over this immuneACCESS table, retaining in-frame rearrangements with V and J assigned. Such tables are incomplete; in checked studies, under half of the missing clones stem from an unresolved V gene, and the remainder is unexplained. The DNA was the basis for D and trimming; V, J and clone size are from that table. Counted in this sample were 65,000 to 90,000 clones; around 83% of them appeared once. 20% to 25% of the sample comes from the top ten.

Study-wide findings and limitations: Clinical and demographic metadata were provided uncurated, with the amount varying by source and participant.

Concerning this clone itself: Its antigen is unknown. No quality values exist for individual bases; no much larger clone is one base distant.

The collaborating institutions used their own protocols to collect whole blood in K2EDTA tubes. For TCRbeta analysis, collaborator samples were shipped as frozen whole blood, as isolated PBMCs, or as DNA extracted from either sample type. The sequence was obtained from a woman older than 75 in a cohort sampled during active or convalescent COVID-19. Sequenced sample: peripheral blood.

The DNA sequence is given as TGTGCCAGCGGCTTAGCGGGAGGGATCCAAGAGACCCAGTACTTC. Translated, it gives CASGLAGGIQETQYF. Recombination connected TRBV2 to TRBJ2-5; 11 bases in between match TRBD2. The germline V and J ends show losses of 8 bases and 1 base respectively, and no gene match explains 6 bases of the junction. Reading from cysteine to phenylalanine, the CDR3 counts 15 amino acids. The CDR3 DNA has 45 bases and is translated from base 1. The CDR1 and CDR2 encoded by the germline V gene are SNHLY and FYNNEI.